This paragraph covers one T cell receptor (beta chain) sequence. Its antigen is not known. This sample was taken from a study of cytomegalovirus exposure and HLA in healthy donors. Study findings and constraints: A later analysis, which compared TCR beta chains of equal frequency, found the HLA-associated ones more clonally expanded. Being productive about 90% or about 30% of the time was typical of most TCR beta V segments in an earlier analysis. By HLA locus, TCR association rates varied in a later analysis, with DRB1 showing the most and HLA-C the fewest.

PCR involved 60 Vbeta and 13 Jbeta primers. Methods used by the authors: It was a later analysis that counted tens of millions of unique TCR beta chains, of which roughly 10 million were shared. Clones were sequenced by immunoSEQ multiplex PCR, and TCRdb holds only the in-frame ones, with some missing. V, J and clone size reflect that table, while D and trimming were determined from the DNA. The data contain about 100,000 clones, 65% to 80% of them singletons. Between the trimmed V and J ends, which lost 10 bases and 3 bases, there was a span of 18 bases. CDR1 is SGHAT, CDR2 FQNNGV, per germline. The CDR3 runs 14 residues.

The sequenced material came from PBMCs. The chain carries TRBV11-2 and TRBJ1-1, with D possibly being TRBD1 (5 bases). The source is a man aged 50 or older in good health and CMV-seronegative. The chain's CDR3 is CATRGEGSHTEAFF. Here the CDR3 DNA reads TGTGCCACGAGAGGGGAGGGGTCCCACACTGAAGCTTTCTTT.